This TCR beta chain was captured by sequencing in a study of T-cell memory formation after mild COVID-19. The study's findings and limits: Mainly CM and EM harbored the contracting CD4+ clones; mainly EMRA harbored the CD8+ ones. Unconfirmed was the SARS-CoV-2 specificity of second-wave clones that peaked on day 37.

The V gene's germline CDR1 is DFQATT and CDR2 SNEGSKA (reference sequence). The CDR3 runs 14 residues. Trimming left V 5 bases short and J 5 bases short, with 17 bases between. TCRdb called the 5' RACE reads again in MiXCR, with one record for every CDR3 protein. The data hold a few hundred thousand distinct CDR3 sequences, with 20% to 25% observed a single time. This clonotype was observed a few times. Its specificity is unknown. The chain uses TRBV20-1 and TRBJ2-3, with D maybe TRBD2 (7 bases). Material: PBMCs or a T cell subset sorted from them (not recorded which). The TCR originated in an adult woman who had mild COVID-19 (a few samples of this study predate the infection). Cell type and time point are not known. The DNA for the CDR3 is TGCAGTGCTTCGGTGGGGGGGGCCGGAGATACGCAGTATTTT. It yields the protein CSASVGGAGDTQYF.